This TCR beta chain stems from a study of cytomegalovirus exposure and HLA in healthy donors. Across the whole study: Early released data comprised around 80 million unique TCRs from HLA-typed donors. Findings of the study overall: The only immune exposure information that was available was CMV serostatus.

The PCR had 60 Vbeta and 13 Jbeta primers. The repertoire was sequenced with immunoSEQ multiplex PCR; TCRdb's copy has only in-frame clones and lacks some. The sample has 150,000 to 200,000 clones; 60% to 85% are singletons. On this clone itself: Its antigen is unknown.

Trimming shortened V by 3 bases and J by 2 bases, and 7 bases separated the two germline ends. Germline lookup yields CDR1 MDHEN and CDR2 SYDVKM. The CDR3 is 13 residues long. Sequenced sample: PBMCs. V usage is TRBV28 and J usage is TRBJ1-2; no clear D. The source is a woman in her forties or fifties in good health and CMV-seropositive. DNA of the CDR3: TGTGCCAGCAGTTTCCCCGGGAACTATGGCTACACCTTC. This sequence encodes CASSFPGNYGYTF.